These 3 T cell receptor beta chains were all obtained from the same sample, sequenced in a study of glioma-infiltrating T cells. Amplification of TCR alpha and beta CDR3 regions from RNA used iRepertoire nested multiplex PCR. TCRdb used MiXCR to reprocess the multiplex PCR reads, holding one entry per CDR3 protein. This table has more than 100,000 distinct CDR3 sequences, about 28% appearing once. The material sequenced was glioma tissue, nonneoplastic brain tissue, or PBMCs (not recorded which). The source of these receptors is a human donor with low-grade glioma or glioblastoma, undergoing nonglioma brain surgery, or in good health (not recorded which).

Ten or more counts support this clonotype. The gene calls are TRBV7-2 and TRBJ2-5; D may be TRBD2 (5 bases). Germline CDR1 is SGHTA and CDR2 is FQGNSA. CDR3 length equals 13 residues. Trimming shortened V by 5 bases and J by 7 bases, and 14 bases separated the two germline ends. This chain's CDR3 is CASSRVRSGTQYF. The CDR3 coding sequence is TGTGCCAGCAGCCGAGTCCGGAGCGGGACCCAGTACTTC.

This chain connects TRBV30 to TRBJ2-3, with D possibly called TRBD1 or TRBD2 (6 bases each). The V gene lost 1 base and the J gene lost 4 bases, with 9 bases spanning the gap. Germline V gene data show CDR1 as GTSNPN and CDR2 as SVGIG (reference sequence). This CDR3 contains 13 residues. The CDR3 sequence: CAWSDRGPDTQYF. Here the CDR3 DNA reads TGTGCCTGGAGTGACCGGGGGCCAGATACGCAGTATTTT.

The rearrangement uses TRBV11-2 and TRBJ2-1; TRBD2 matches 16 bases. Germline loops: CDR1 SGHAT, CDR2 FQNNGV. CDR3 length: 18 residues. The trim removed 5 bases at V and 4 bases at J, leaving 8 bases unmatched. CDR3 sequence (DNA): TGTGCCAGCAGCGTAGGGACTAGCGGGGGGGCACTATACAATGAGCAGTTCTTC. It yields the protein CASSVGTSGGALYNEQFF.